Listed below are T cell receptor beta chains from one sample, sequenced in a study of OX40 agonist ivuxolimab in advanced cancers. The assay was immunoSEQ multiplex PCR, and TCRdb's table has in-frame clones only and misses some. The sample carries about 61,000 clones, approximately 81% recorded once. The input for sequencing was CD4+ or CD8+ T cells sorted from blood, taken in a trial of the OX40 agonist ivuxolimab. The source is an adult with an advanced solid tumor such as melanoma, head and neck, liver or kidney cancer. CDR3s include the opening cysteine and the closing phenylalanine or tryptophan. A D gene is named only where the DNA matches it firmly. Some rows have no size entry. The others give once, few or many, or a class for an expanded clone.

v_call,d_call,j_call,clone_size,cdr3_aa,cdr3_nt
TRBV5-1,TRBD1,TRBJ1-2,NA,CASSLGQGASFDYGYTF,TGCGCCAGCAGCTTGGGACAGGGGGCGTCGTTTGACTATGGCTACACCTTC
TRBV6-6,NA,TRBJ2-1,once,CASRQDPADNEQFF,TGTGCCAGCAGGCAGGATCCCGCGGATAATGAGCAGTTCTTC
TRBV5-5,NA,TRBJ2-3,NA,CASSFLGGDTQYF,TGTGCCAGCAGCTTTTTGGGGGGAGATACGCAGTATTTT
TRBV28,NA,TRBJ2-7,NA,CASSLGRESPEQYF,TGTGCCAGCAGTTTGGGTCGGGAAAGTCCCGAGCAGTACTTC
TRBV10-1,NA,TRBJ2-1,NA,CASSEAGRGGLEQFF,TGCGCCAGCAGTGAGGCCGGACGGGGTGGGCTGGAGCAGTTCTTC
TRBV15,NA,TRBJ2-3,NA,CATGRVQADTQYF,TGTGCCACCGGGCGGGTTCAGGCAGATACGCAGTATTTT
TRBV7-2,TRBD2,TRBJ2-1,NA,CASSRWGAGVFNEQFF,TGTGCCAGCAGCCGGTGGGGAGCGGGAGTCTTCAATGAGCAGTTCTTC
TRBV11-3,NA,TRBJ2-7,medium-sized,CPVYEQYF,TGTCCGGTGTACGAGCAGTACTTC
TRBV10-3,NA,TRBJ2-2,NA,CAIRPGLSNTGELFF,TGTGCCATCAGGCCGGGACTTTCGAACACCGGGGAGCTGTTTTTT
TRBV4-1,TRBD2,TRBJ2-5,NA,CASSRLAGAWETQYF,TGCGCCAGCAGCCGCCTAGCGGGAGCTTGGGAGACCCAGTACTTC
TRBV6-1,TRBD1,TRBJ2-5,NA,CASRGITGGLETQYF,TGTGCCAGCAGGGGAATTACAGGGGGCTTAGAGACCCAGTACTTC
TRBV7-2,NA,TRBJ1-5,once,CASSLEAQRNQPQHF,TGTGCCAGCAGCTTAGAGGCTCAACGCAATCAGCCCCAGCATTTT
TRBV5-1,NA,TRBJ2-1,NA,CASSLAVGDNEQFF,TGCGCCAGCAGCTTGGCCGTGGGCGACAATGAGCAGTTCTTC
TRBV11-2,TRBD1,TRBJ2-3,NA,CASSLGQGMLALDTQYF,TGTGCCAGCAGCTTGGGACAGGGAATGTTAGCGTTAGATACGCAGTATTTT
TRBV11-1,NA,TRBJ1-2,once,CASSFQGSANYGYTF,TGTGCCAGCAGCTTTCAGGGGTCTGCAAACTATGGCTACACCTTC
TRBV10-1,NA,TRBJ1-6,NA,CASSESPDQDSPLHF,TGCGCCAGCAGTGAGTCCCCAGACCAAGATTCACCCCTCCACTTT
TRBV18,NA,TRBJ2-3,NA,CASSPPLNRLDTQYF,TGTGCCAGCTCACCACCGTTAAATCGGCTTGATACGCAGTATTTT
TRBV7-2,NA,TRBJ2-1,NA,CASSLAGRDNEQFF,TGTGCCAGCAGCTTAGCGGGTCGGGACAATGAGCAGTTCTTC
TRBV7-8,NA,TRBJ1-1,once,CASSLVSSGQGFF,TGTGCCAGCAGCTTAGTCTCGTCGGGCCAAGGTTTCTTT
TRBV19,TRBD2,TRBJ2-3,NA,CASSQTSGSTDTQYF,TGTGCCAGTAGCCAGACTAGCGGGAGCACAGATACGCAGTATTTT
TRBV2,NA,TRBJ1-2,few,CASSLEGRLSYGYTF,TGTGCCAGCAGTTTGGAGGGGAGACTCAGCTATGGCTACACCTTC
TRBV2,TRBD1,TRBJ2-1,NA,CASTRDRANANEQFF,TGTGCCAGCACTCGAGACAGGGCGAACGCAAATGAGCAGTTCTTC
TRBV11-1,TRBD1,TRBJ1-2,NA,CASSLDRGHRYTF,TGTGCCAGCAGCCTCGACAGGGGGCATCGCTACACCTTC
TRBV4-2,TRBD1,TRBJ2-5,NA,CASSQVSTGGSGETQYF,TGTGCCAGCAGCCAAGTTTCGACAGGGGGGTCGGGAGAGACCCAGTACTTC
TRBV10-3,TRBD2,TRBJ2-7,many,CAISESKTSGYEQYF,TGTGCCATCAGTGAGTCGAAAACTAGCGGATACGAGCAGTACTTC
TRBV7-2,NA,TRBJ1-2,NA,CASSLGGGMNGYTF,TGTGCCAGCAGCTTAGGCGGGGGAATGAACGGCTACACCTTC
TRBV19,NA,TRBJ2-3,once,CASSIDSGRTDTQYF,TGTGCCAGTAGTATAGATAGCGGACGAACAGATACGCAGTATTTT
TRBV19,TRBD1,TRBJ1-4,NA,CASSMTGINEKLFF,TGTGCCAGTAGTATGACAGGGATTAATGAAAAACTGTTTTTT
TRBV7-8,NA,TRBJ2-1,NA,CASSLAAIRFF,TGTGCCAGCAGCTTAGCTGCCATACGATTCTTC
TRBV6-1,TRBD1,TRBJ2-5,NA,CASSEAPAGGLETQYF,TGTGCCAGCAGTGAAGCGCCGGCAGGGGGCTTGGAGACCCAGTACTTC
TRBV28,TRBD2,TRBJ2-1,NA,CATRTSGNAEQFF,TGTGCCACCCGGACTAGCGGGAATGCTGAGCAGTTCTTC
TRBV7-2,NA,TRBJ2-3,NA,CASTLAGTDTQYF,TGTGCCAGCACGTTAGCGGGCACAGATACGCAGTATTTT
TRBV7-9,NA,TRBJ1-4,once,CASSPTLTNEKLFF,TGTGCCAGCAGCCCGACACTTACTAATGAAAAACTGTTTTTT
TRBV5-1,TRBD1,TRBJ1-2,few,CASSLQGAGGYTF,TGCGCCAGCAGCTTACAGGGGGCAGGAGGCTACACCTTC
TRBV7-2,TRBD1,TRBJ2-4,NA,CASSSLRQGITYF,TGTGCCAGCAGCTCGCTCCGACAGGGGATTACGTACTTC
TRBV5-1,TRBD2,TRBJ2-7,NA,CASSLELAGYEQYF,TGCGCCAGCAGCTTGGAACTAGCGGGATACGAGCAGTACTTC
TRBV28,NA,TRBJ2-3,NA,CASSFWLGGTDTQYF,TGTGCCAGCAGTTTTTGGCTAGGCGGCACAGATACGCAGTATTTT
TRBV30,TRBD2,TRBJ2-4,NA,CAWSNDWTSRDPRVAKNIQYF,TGTGCCTGGAGTAACGATTGGACTAGCAGGGATCCACGAGTAGCCAAAAACATTCAGTACTTC
TRBV4-1,TRBD2,TRBJ2-1,NA,CASSLAGGPYEQFF,TGCGCCAGCAGCCTAGCGGGAGGGCCCTATGAGCAGTTCTTC
TRBV19,TRBD2,TRBJ2-3,NA,CASSITSGREDTQYF,TGTGCCAGTAGTATAACCAGCGGGAGAGAAGATACGCAGTATTTT
TRBV7-9,NA,TRBJ2-1,NA,CASSLGPGYNEQFF,TGTGCCAGCAGCTTAGGACCCGGATACAATGAGCAGTTCTTC
TRBV19,NA,TRBJ1-5,NA,CASRHSNQPQHF,TGTGCCAGTCGACATAGCAATCAGCCCCAGCATTTT
TRBV19,NA,TRBJ1-2,NA,CASSITDRSRGYTF,TGTGCCAGTAGTATTACCGACAGGAGCCGTGGCTACACCTTC
TRBV10-2,NA,TRBJ1-5,NA,CASSSGNQPQHF,TGCGCCAGCAGTAGCGGGAATCAGCCCCAGCATTTT
TRBV6-5,NA,TRBJ1-3,NA,CASRGPNTIYF,TGTGCCAGCAGGGGCCCCAACACCATATATTTT
TRBV30,TRBD2,TRBJ2-2,NA,CAGRLAGGPYTGELFF,TGTGCCGGCCGACTAGCGGGAGGGCCGTACACCGGGGAGCTGTTTTTT
TRBV4-1,NA,TRBJ2-5,NA,CASSQARDFGETQYF,TGCGCCAGCAGCCAAGCGCGGGACTTTGGAGAGACCCAGTACTTC